What follows are 30 T cell receptor beta chains derived from one specimen sequenced in a study of regulatory T cells in long-lasting Graves disease. Construction of the TCR beta libraries employed iRepertoire HTBI primers in conjunction with Arm-PCR of CDR3 regions. TCRdb re-analysed the multiplex PCR reads in MiXCR, keeping a single row per CDR3 protein. The sample includes about 460,000 distinct CDR3 sequences, 22% of them seen just once. As for time point: persistent/refractory GD, antithyroid drugs over 5 years with positive TRAb. PBMCs were the source of the RNA used for TCR sequencing. The starting material was peripheral blood mononuclear cells (PBMCs), obtained when the disease was refractory, from a patient treated with antithyroid drugs. Receptors originate from a female donor with Graves disease.

This clonotype was seen more than once but under ten times. The CDR3 here is CSAGQTSGNYEQYF. CDR3 sequence (DNA): TGCAGTGCTGGTCAGACTAGCGGGAACTACGAGCAGTACTTC. The V call is TRBV20-1, the J call TRBJ2-7, with 11 bases lining up with TRBD2. Trimming cost V 5 bases and J 3 bases; bases outside gene matches: 6. Germline CDR1 and CDR2: DFQATT and SNEGSKA (reference sequence). The CDR3 is 14 amino acids.

Many counts were recorded for this clonotype. This CDR3 is CSASGTSEYKEDEQYF. CDR3 bases: TGCAGTGCTTCCGGGACTAGCGAGTATAAAGAGGACGAGCAGTACTTC. This chain links TRBV20-1 with TRBJ2-7; 10 bases are shared with TRBD2. Germline V gene data show CDR1 as DFQATT and CDR2 as SNEGSKA (reference sequence). V gave up 5 bases and J gave up 5 bases; unmatched junction bases: 15. CDR3 length: 16 amino acids.

There are many counts of this clonotype. This chain links TRBV19 with TRBJ1-4, with a tentative D call TRBD1 (6 bases). The CDR3 consists of 15 residues. Germline CDR1 and CDR2: LNHDA and SQIVND (reference sequence). Between the trimmed V and J ends, which lost 4 bases and 3 bases, there was a span of 12 bases. Here the CDR3 reads CASSTRDTPNEKLFF. The CDR3 region has the DNA TGTGCCAGTAGTACCCGGGACACGCCTAATGAAAAACTGTTTTTT.

This clonotype came up a few times. This chain links TRBV3-1 with TRBJ1-1; D not resolved. Germline lookup yields CDR1 LGHDT and CDR2 YNNKEL (reference sequence). Trimming pared 4 bases from V and 9 bases from J, leaving 15 bases between. This CDR3 spans 13 amino acids. DNA of the CDR3: TGTGCCAGCAGCCCGGAATGGGATAGGAAAGCTTTCTTT. Residues: CASSPEWDRKAFF.

This clonotype was counted ten times or more. The V gene is TRBV25-1, the J gene TRBJ2-7; D uncertain. This CDR3 region has 14 residues. The V gene's germline CDR1 is MGHDK and CDR2 SYGVNS. Trimming stripped 0 bases from V and 0 bases from J, with 6 bases between. CDR3 in amino acids: CASSEYTASYEQYF. CDR3 nucleotides: TGTGCCAGCAGTGAATACACGGCCTCCTACGAGCAGTACTTC.

This clonotype was counted between two and nine times. The chain carries TRBV2 and TRBJ2-7; D may be TRBD1 or TRBD2 (6 bases each). Per the germline V gene, CDR1 is SNHLY and CDR2 is FYNNEI. The CDR3 runs 14 residues. V was trimmed by 7 bases and J by 2 bases, leaving 15 bases between them. In DNA form, the CDR3 reads TGTGCCAGCAATGATGAGGGGGGCCCCTACGAGCAGTACTTC. As protein: CASNDEGGPYEQYF.

V gene TRBV4-2 combines with J gene TRBJ2-7; D possibly corresponds to TRBD2 (6 bases). The CDR3 extends over 16 amino acids. V lost 4 bases to trimming and J lost 2 bases, with 18 bases between them. Per germline, CDR1 LGHNA and CDR2 YNFKEQ. The CDR3 DNA is TGTGCCAGCAGCCTGGGGGGTTTCGCGGATACCTACGAGCAGTACTTC. Translating it yields CASSLGGFADTYEQYF.

This chain uses TRBV7-2 with TRBJ1-5; D is ambiguous. Between the trimmed V and J ends, which lost 8 bases and 9 bases, there was a span of 8 bases. The CDR3 length is 10 residues. Germline CDR1 SGHTA, CDR2 FQGNSA. The chain's CDR3 is CASGPRPQHF. In DNA, the CDR3 is TGTGCCAGCGGCCCCCGGCCCCAGCATTTT.

This clonotype was observed once. One base away lies a much larger clone, so this may be a sequencing read error. V is TRBV6-2 or TRBV6-3 and J is TRBJ2-5; a weak D match, TRBD2 (7 bases). The CDR3 sequence is 12 residues long. Looked up from germline, CDR1 is MNHEY and CDR2 is SVGEGT. This chain's CDR3 is CASTRGQGTQYF. The CDR3 nucleotides are TGTGCCAGCACGCGGGGGCAAGGGACCCAGTACTTC.

This clonotype was detected only a few times. V and J are TRBV2 and TRBJ2-3; a weak D match, TRBD2 (6 bases). V shed 5 bases and J shed 5 bases, with 14 bases lying between them. Germline CDR1 is SNHLY and CDR2 is FYNNEI. There are 14 residues in the CDR3. For the CDR3, the DNA is TGTGCCAGCAGTTCAGGGACTCCCGGAGATACGCAGTATTTT. Its protein product is CASSSGTPGDTQYF.

In this sample, this clonotype turned up many times. The rearrangement joins TRBV27 to TRBJ2-5, with unresolved D. Germline CDR1 reads MNHEY; CDR2 reads SMNVEV (reference sequence). CDR3 length: 11 amino acids. V dropped 4 bases and J dropped 2 bases, with 2 bases sitting between them. The CDR3 nucleotides read TGTGCCAGCAGTTGGCAAGAGACCCAGTACTTC. It is translated as CASSWQETQYF.

This clonotype has only a few counts. One base away lies a much larger clone, so this may be a sequencing read error. The chain uses TRBV28 and TRBJ2-7; the match to TRBD2 covers 7 bases. Germline CDR1 and CDR2: MDHEN and SYDVKM. The CDR3 spans 17 residues. J lost 1 base, V lost 5 bases, and 14 bases had no gene match. This CDR3 is CASSPWRFGRESYEQYF. The CDR3 coding sequence is TGTGCCAGCAGTCCTTGGAGGTTCGGGCGGGAGTCCTACGAGCAGTACTTC. The full variable domain, in which reference TRBV28 and TRBJ2-7 provide the parts outside the CDR3, is DVKVTQSSRYLVKRTGEKVFLECVQDMDHENMFWYRQDPGLGLRLIYFSYDVKMKEKGDIPEGYSVSREKKERFSLILESASTNQTSMYLCASSPWRFGRESYEQYFGPGTRLTVT.

This clonotype was recorded a few times. The V and J genes are TRBV6-2 or TRBV6-3 and TRBJ1-1, with D uncertain. This CDR3 has 16 residues. In germline, CDR1 is MNHEY, CDR2 SVGEGT. The V and J ends lost 0 bases and 1 base respectively, with 12 bases between them. In nucleotides, the CDR3 is TGTGCCAGCAGTTACTCTGGGAGTTGGGGGAACACTGAAGCTTTCTTT. Its translation is CASSYSGSWGNTEAFF.

The V and J genes are TRBV28 and TRBJ1-5; no definite D call. Trimming left V 3 bases short and J 2 bases short, with 17 bases between. The CDR3 loop spans 17 amino acids. Germline CDR1 is MDHEN and CDR2 is SYDVKM. CDR3 nucleotide sequence: TGTGCCAGCAGTTTGAGGTTCCCCCGGGGAGGCAATCAGCCCCAGCATTTT. Translating gives CASSLRFPRGGNQPQHF.

The V call is TRBV5-1, the J call TRBJ2-5; no clear D. The CDR3 sequence is 11 residues long. V was clipped by 0 bases and J by 6 bases, with 3 bases between them. Germline CDR1 SGHRS, CDR2 YFSETQ. CDR3 sequence reads: CASSLEKTQYF. In nucleotides, the CDR3 is TGCGCCAGCAGCTTGGAAAAGACCCAGTACTTC.

J is TRBJ2-7 and V is TRBV5-1, with TRBD1 identical over 10 bases. V was pared by 3 bases and J by 6 bases, with 9 bases of the junction left unmatched. The CDR3 spans 15 residues. From germline, CDR1 is SGHRS and CDR2 YFSETQ. The CDR3 DNA reads as TGCGCCAGCAGCTCTCAGGCTGGGACAGGGGTCGAGCAGTACTTC. It specifies CASSSQAGTGVEQYF.

Notes on this clonotype: Possible read error: a much larger clone is one base away. V gene TRBV12-3 or TRBV12-4 combines with J gene TRBJ1-5; possible D gene TRBD1, 6 bases. The CDR3 runs 22 residues. This CDR3 reads CRRIHRGTIYLTLPHSNQPQHF. The CDR3 DNA reads as TGTCGGCGCATCCACCGGGGGACAATATATCTTACCCTACCCCATAGCAATCAGCCCCAGCATTTT.

In this sample, this clonotype turned up a few times. V and J are TRBV4-1 and TRBJ1-4; D unresolved. V was pared by 1 base and J by 10 bases, with 16 bases between. This CDR3 has 15 amino acids. Germline V gene lookup returns CDR1 MGHRA and CDR2 YSYEKL. The CDR3 coding sequence is TGCGCCAGCAGCCAAGGGGCACAGTGGGGAGGAAAACTGTTTTTT. It translates to CASSQGAQWGGKLFF.

This clonotype turned up a few times. The chain employs TRBV19 and TRBJ2-2; 7 positions agree with TRBD1. Germline values: CDR1 LNHDA, CDR2 SQIVND (reference sequence). This CDR3 spans 14 amino acids. V was pared by 8 bases and J by 2 bases, with 5 bases of the junction left unmatched. CDR3 sequence (DNA): TGTGCCAGTCGGGACAGCCCTAACACCGGGGAGCTGTTTTTT. Protein sequence: CASRDSPNTGELFF.

The sample holds many counts of this clonotype. The genes are TRBV12-3 or TRBV12-4 and TRBJ2-7; 7 bases line up with TRBD2. The CDR3 has 15 amino acids. V trimming: 5 bases; J trimming: 5 bases; junction bases outside the gene matches: 12. The CDR3 protein is CASSPMGGRLDEQYF. The CDR3 region has the DNA TGTGCCAGCAGTCCAATGGGCGGGAGACTAGACGAGCAGTACTTC.

V is TRBV13 and J is TRBJ2-1, with TRBD2 identical over 10 bases. CDR1 and CDR2 from the germline V gene are PRHDT and FYEKMQ (reference sequence). J lost 4 bases, V lost 5 bases, and 11 bases had no gene match. The CDR3 has 17 residues. This CDR3 reads CASSTKVAGGPYNEQFF. DNA for the CDR3: TGTGCCAGCAGCACCAAGGTAGCGGGAGGCCCTTACAATGAGCAGTTCTTC.

The gene calls are TRBV6-1 and TRBJ1-5; D call uncertain. V shed 6 bases and J shed 6 bases, with 21 bases lying between them. CDR1 and CDR2 (germline): MNHNS, SASEGT. There are 16 residues in the CDR3. The DNA of the CDR3 is TGTGCCAGCAGGCCCGGTGGAGGTTCAATAAGTCAGCCCCAGCATTTT. This codes for CASRPGGGSISQPQHF.

This clonotype was observed many times. This rearrangement joins TRBV28 to TRBJ1-5, with no clear D. There are 16 residues in the CDR3. V lost 3 bases and J lost 0, with 12 bases in between. The germline V gene has CDR1 MDHEN and CDR2 SYDVKM. CDR3 residues: CASSLILTLSNQPQHF. CDR3 coding DNA: TGTGCCAGCAGTTTGATCCTAACACTTAGCAATCAGCCCCAGCATTTT.

In this sample, this clonotype turned up many times. The chain couples TRBV10-3 to TRBJ1-5; D ambiguous. The CDR3 contains 18 residues. Per the germline V gene, CDR1 is ENHRY and CDR2 is SYGVKD. Trimming shortened V by 3 bases and J by 0 bases, and 18 bases separated the two germline ends. CDR3: CAISEGLRTAYSNQPQHF. The CDR3 region has the DNA TGTGCCATCAGTGAAGGCCTCCGGACGGCCTATAGCAATCAGCCCCAGCATTTT.

V gene TRBV11-2 combines with J gene TRBJ2-7; 7 bases are shared with TRBD1. Trimming at V came to 3 bases and at J to 1 base, leaving 12 bases not matched to a gene. Per germline, CDR1 SGHAT and CDR2 FQNNGV. The CDR3 loop spans 17 amino acids. The CDR3 sequence: CASSLGRGFQNSYEQYF. The CDR3 DNA is TGTGCCAGCAGCTTGGGCAGGGGGTTCCAAAATTCCTACGAGCAGTACTTC.

The CDR3 DNA reads TGCAGTGCTCCAAACAGGGGGCTAGGAGATACGCAGTATTTT. As protein: CSAPNRGLGDTQYF. This chain links TRBV20-1 with TRBJ2-3, with 9 bases that match TRBD1. CDR1 DFQATT and CDR2 SNEGSKA come from the germline V gene (reference sequence). The CDR3 sequence is 14 residues long. V lost 5 bases to trimming and J lost 5 bases; unmatched junction nucleotides: 8.

Ten or more counts support this clonotype. A read error may be the cause here, since a much bigger clone is one base away. CDR3 loop: CASSPGNQPQHF. The CDR3 DNA follows: TGTGCCAGCAGTCCCGGCAATCAGCCCCAGCATTTT. The chain couples TRBV12-3 or TRBV12-4 to TRBJ1-5; no firm D call. Trimming removed 5 bases at V and 2 bases at J, with 4 bases between. The CDR3 runs 12 residues.

This clonotype has at least ten counts. The CDR3 region is CASGGWQETQYF. CDR3 sequence (DNA): TGTGCCAGCGGGGGTTGGCAAGAGACCCAGTACTTC. V is TRBV7-2 and J is TRBJ2-5; perhaps D is TRBD1 or TRBD2 (5 bases each). Between the trimmed V and J ends, which lost 8 bases and 2 bases, there was a span of 9 bases. CDR1 is SGHTA and CDR2 is FQGNSA in the germline V gene. This CDR3 spans 12 amino acids.

This clonotype was recorded many times. The chain recombines TRBV28 with TRBJ1-5; D unclear. There are 13 residues in the CDR3. Deletions cut 2 bases from V and 3 bases from J, with 5 bases between. The V gene's germline CDR1 is MDHEN and CDR2 SYDVKM. CDR3 loop: CASSLVVNQPQHF. In DNA, the CDR3 is TGTGCCAGCAGTTTAGTTGTCAATCAGCCCCAGCATTTT.

At least ten counts were recorded for this clonotype. The gene calls are TRBV7-2 and TRBJ2-5, with TRBD2 identical over 8 bases. V shed 7 bases and J 1 base; nucleotides not matched to a gene: 8. CDR1 and CDR2 from the germline V gene are SGHTA and FQGNSA. The CDR3 has 15 amino acids. In DNA form, the CDR3 reads TGTGCCAGCAAATTCCAGCGGGGGCCCCAAGAGACCCAGTACTTC. Translation gives CASKFQRGPQETQYF.